A selection of T cell receptor beta chains follows, all from one sample in a study of T-cell memory formation after mild COVID-19. TCRdb recomputed calls from the 5' RACE reads with MiXCR, one row per CDR3 protein. Altogether 550,000 to 700,000 distinct CDR3 sequences are present, 15% to 20% being singletons, with the ten largest covering more than 10%. Specimen: PBMCs or a T cell subset sorted from them (not recorded which). Every receptor here comes from an adult woman who had mild COVID-19 (a few samples of this study predate the infection). Cell type and time point are not known. The CDR3 runs from the conserved cysteine through the conserved F or W. A D gene is named only where the DNA matches it firmly. Clone size, where shown, is once, few, many, or a class for clones that have expanded.

size	D	V	J	CDR3	DNA
few	TRBD2	TRBV7-2	TRBJ2-7	CASSLVSKPSGGSYEQYF	TGTGCCAGCAGCTTAGTGTCCAAGCCTAGCGGGGGCTCCTACGAGCAGTACTTC
many	-	TRBV5-6	TRBJ2-1	CASSREYEQFF	TGTGCCAGCAGCCGGGAGTACGAGCAGTTCTTC
few	-	TRBV6-5	TRBJ2-3	CATYSRQGGTDTQYF	TGTGCCACCTACAGTCGCCAGGGTGGCACAGATACGCAGTATTTT
-	-	TRBV21-1	TRBJ1-2	CASSNEGTGYTF	TGTGCCAGCAGCAACGAGGGGACGGGCTACACCTTC
-	TRBD1	TRBV29-1	TRBJ2-7	CSVVGQEGYEQYF	TGCAGCGTTGTAGGACAGGAAGGCTACGAGCAGTACTTC
-	-	TRBV29-1	TRBJ2-5	CSVDSVREGALGTQYF	TGCAGCGTTGATTCGGTTCGGGAAGGGGCCCTGGGGACCCAGTACTTC
-	TRBD1	TRBV20-1	TRBJ2-3	CSAKPGQGARGATDTQYF	TGCAGTGCCAAACCGGGACAGGGGGCGCGAGGGGCCACAGATACGCAGTATTTT
-	TRBD1	TRBV9	TRBJ1-6	CASSPYGTGESPLHF	TGTGCCAGCAGCCCCTACGGGACAGGGGAATCACCCCTCCACTTT
-	TRBD2	TRBV5-4	TRBJ2-1	CASSPNRLAGYNEQFF	TGTGCCAGCAGCCCGAACAGACTAGCGGGGTACAATGAGCAGTTCTTC
-	-	TRBV9	TRBJ2-3	CASSVVGGGTTDTQYF	TGTGCCAGCAGCGTAGTTGGTGGGGGGACCACAGATACGCAGTATTTT
few	-	TRBV7-2	TRBJ2-3	CASSLGFSADTQYF	TGTGCCAGCAGCTTAGGCTTTTCTGCAGATACGCAGTATTTT
few	-	TRBV7-2	TRBJ1-5	CASHLGGSSNQPQHF	TGTGCCAGCCATTTAGGGGGGTCGAGCAATCAGCCCCAGCATTTT
-	-	TRBV5-8	TRBJ2-7	CASSLASIGSDLYF	TGTGCCAGCAGCTTGGCCTCGATAGGTTCTGACCTGTACTTC
-	TRBD1	TRBV7-6	TRBJ2-5	CASRLNLGQGQQETQYF	TGTGCCAGCCGCCTTAACCTGGGACAGGGGCAACAAGAGACCCAGTACTTC
-	-	TRBV12-3/TRBV12-4	TRBJ2-2	CASSATIDTGKSTGELFF	TGTGCCAGCAGTGCTACAATAGACACCGGCAAGAGCACCGGGGAGCTGTTTTTT
few	-	TRBV20-1	TRBJ2-1	CSARGWDNSYNEQFF	TGCAGTGCTAGAGGCTGGGACAACTCCTACAATGAGCAGTTCTTC
-	-	TRBV10-3	TRBJ2-3	CAISDLRGYSDTQYF	TGTGCCATCAGTGACTTGCGGGGATATTCTGATACGCAGTATTTT
few	TRBD2	TRBV20-1	TRBJ2-2	CSASAPTGTSGGANTGELFF	TGCAGTGCTTCCGCGCCGACCGGGACTAGCGGGGGTGCGAACACCGGGGAGCTGTTTTTT
few	TRBD1	TRBV19	TRBJ2-7	CASSFGQATYEQYF	TGTGCCAGTAGTTTCGGACAGGCGACCTACGAGCAGTACTTC
-	TRBD2	TRBV7-6	TRBJ2-1	CASSFLPSAGVYNEQFF	TGTGCCAGCAGCTTTTTACCTTCGGCGGGGGTATACAATGAGCAGTTCTTC
-	-	TRBV20-1	TRBJ2-5	CSARGPSTETQYF	TGCAGTGCTAGGGGACCGTCCACGGAGACCCAGTACTTC
few	-	TRBV24-1	TRBJ1-1	CATSDLGRRILNTEAFF	TGTGCCACCAGTGATTTAGGCAGGCGAATACTGAACACTGAAGCTTTCTTT
-	TRBD1	TRBV5-4	TRBJ2-7	CASSFGRTGAYEQYF	TGTGCCAGCAGCTTCGGCAGGACAGGGGCCTACGAGCAGTACTTC
-	-	TRBV5-1	TRBJ2-7	CASSFQPQRSYEQYF	TGCGCCAGCAGCTTCCAGCCGCAAAGGTCTTACGAGCAGTACTTC
many	TRBD2	TRBV7-2	TRBJ2-1	CASSSPTSGSYNEQFF	TGTGCCAGCAGCTCACCGACTAGCGGGAGTTACAATGAGCAGTTCTTC
few	TRBD1	TRBV6-5	TRBJ1-1	CASSPTRTGMNTEAFF	TGTGCCAGCAGTCCGACCCGGACAGGGATGAACACTGAAGCTTTCTTT
-	-	TRBV9	TRBJ2-7	CASSAYPGYEQYF	TGTGCCAGCAGCGCCTACCCAGGGTACGAGCAGTACTTC
few	-	TRBV12-3/TRBV12-4	TRBJ1-3	CASRTRQSSGNTIYF	TGTGCCAGCAGAACCAGACAGAGCTCTGGAAACACCATATATTTT
once	-	TRBV11-3	TRBJ2-3	CASSRAPKTPPDTQYF	TGTGCCAGCAGCCGCGCTCCCAAAACCCCCCCGGATACGCAGTATTTT